This T cell receptor beta chain was sequenced for a study of response to subunit inactivated influenza vaccine. Points from the study as a whole: Researchers suggested that each seasonal influenza vaccination recruits few new T cells.

Germline loops: CDR1 SGHVS, CDR2 FNYEAQ. The CDR3 is 17 residues long. J lost 1 base, V lost 4 bases, and 6 bases had no gene match. Comments on this clonotype: Its antigen remains unidentified.

In TCRdb, the RT-PCR reads were re-called with MiXCR into one record per CDR3 protein. The sample shows more than 400,000 distinct CDR3 sequences, about 10% of them seen only once. The origin of this receptor is a man between 50 and 59 years old who received an inactivated influenza vaccine. The chain has TRBV7-6 and TRBJ2-1; 11 bases align to TRBD2. The material was PBMCs from blood, obtained more than 35 days after vaccination. CDR3: CASSSRLAGKSYNEQFF. For the CDR3, the DNA is TGTGCCAGCAGCTCCAGACTAGCGGGGAAATCCTACAATGAGCAGTTCTTC.